This T cell receptor beta chain was sequenced for a study of identical twins. A few counts support this clonotype. Its target is unknown. The junction departs from germline at one end; a sequencing error may be responsible. Study conclusions and caveats: With abundant cord blood beta clonotypes, insertions were fewer; memory repertoires showed no such pattern. Out-of-frame alpha sequences shared between twins exhibited an excess of low generation probability. With beta out-of-frame sequences, excess sharing by twins was weaker.

Germline V gene lookup returns CDR1 LGHDT and CDR2 YNNKEL (reference sequence). This CDR3 is 10 amino acids long. Using its own MiXCR run on the 5' RACE reads, TCRdb lists one record per CDR3 protein. The table includes about 530,000 distinct CDR3 sequences, around 20% detected once. This sample also belongs to another study, concerning yellow fever vaccine responses in identical twins. In that study: After vaccination, twins' T cell response reportedly seemed partly convergent, partly personalized.

The J gene is TRBJ2-1, the V gene TRBV3-1, with D unclear. This TCR was sampled from a woman under 30 in good health. Material: CD4+ T cells sorted from blood. The CDR3 region is CASSQDRLIF. CDR3 nucleotides: TGTGCCAGCAGCCAAGATCGCCTGATCTTC.